This TCR beta chain originates from a study of OX40 agonist ivuxolimab in advanced cancers. In the study overall: Patients were dosed intravenously with ivuxolimab at 0.01 to 10 mg/kg every 2 weeks. General study points: On average, CD8+ T cells had more expanded clones than CD4+. Circulating CD4+ and CD8+ T cells showed clonal expansion by week 6 at 0.1 to 3.0 mg/kg.

Worth noting for this clone: The target antigen is unknown.

The data were produced by immunoSEQ multiplex PCR, yet TCRdb's version contains in-frame clones alone and is incomplete. Among over 65,000 clones listed, more than 80% were seen once. Germline CDR1 reads SGDLS; CDR2 reads YYNGEE. The CDR3 loop spans 16 amino acids. V was clipped by 0 bases and J by 10 bases, with 17 bases between them. The sequences come from CD4+ or CD8+ T cells sorted from blood, collected in a trial of the OX40 agonist ivuxolimab. This clonotype originated in an adult with an advanced solid tumor such as melanoma, head and neck, liver or kidney cancer. The chain combines TRBV9 with TRBJ1-6; possible D gene TRBD1, 5 bases. For the CDR3, the DNA is TGTGCCAGCAGCGTAGGCCCAGTGGGGCTTAACTCACCCCTCCACTTT. Amino acid sequence: CASSVGPVGLNSPLHF.